This T cell receptor (beta chain) was sequenced for a study of blood T cell repertoires in COVID-19. Study-wide context: Donors in the United States, Italy and Spain gave samples during acute or convalescent COVID-19. The cDNA or gDNA used as material had been derived from T cells, B-cell-depleted T cells, or PBMCs.

The V end lost 4 bases, the J end lost 0 bases, and 10 bases lay between the germline ends. Germline CDR1 and CDR2: LGHDT and YNNKEL (reference sequence). The CDR3 has 15 amino acids. In the study's own analysis: Counts of nucleated cells, estimated from reference gene primer amplification, were obtained. The repertoire was sequenced with immunoSEQ multiplex PCR; TCRdb's copy has only in-frame clones and lacks some. V, J and clone size reflect that table, while D and trimming were determined from the DNA. The sample gives a few hundred thousand clones, approximately 87% of which show up once; roughly 4% is in the top ten.

The specimen was peripheral blood. The chain has TRBV3-1 (or the pseudogene TRBV3-2) and TRBJ1-3; D gene unclear. This TCR was sampled from a woman between 45 and 60 years old with active or convalescent COVID-19. CDR3 bases: TGTGCCAGCAGCCCTCAGGTTCTCTCTGGAAACACCATATATTTT. It yields the protein CASSPQVLSGNTIYF.